The present TCR beta chain was sequenced within a study of blood T cell repertoires in COVID-19 (dated by TCRdb to 2018 to 2021). At the level of the whole study: The collaborator samples originated in the United States, Italy and Spain and spanned the acute and convalescent phases of COVID-19. HLA class I and class II types, where available, came from metadata supplied by the sample provider rather than from assay-based typing. Samples came from the ongoing ImmuneRACE study (first 160 participants) plus 1,254 subjects from 6 global collaborators. The prospective study material was composed of cDNA or gDNA derived from T cells, B-cell-depleted T cells, or PBMCs. The dataset comprised deeply sampled blood TCRbeta repertoires from subjects exposed to, actively infected with, or recovered from COVID-19. The sample metadata nearly always contained a de-identified subject ID, COVID-19 status, age in years and sex. The repertoires were released in a freely available public database meant as a resource for research on the immune response to SARS-CoV-2. What the study reported, not specific to this receptor: The amount of clinical and demographic metadata varied by source and participant and was provided uncurated.

This clone was seen just once. Its recognized antigen is unknown. No per-base quality is available; no much larger clone lies one base away. Whole blood was collected in K2EDTA tubes by collaborating institutions according to the institutions' own protocols. For TCRbeta analysis, collaborators shipped samples as frozen whole blood, isolated PBMCs, or DNA extracted from either of those sample types. In the germline V gene, CDR1 corresponds to SGHNT and CDR2 to YENEEA. The CDR3, from cysteine to phenylalanine, totals 16 residues. CDR3 DNA is the only sequence kept; it has 48 bases, read in frame from the first base. Relative to germline, V is missing 4 bases and J is missing 2 bases, with 8 bases of the junction outside any gene match. TCRbeta CDR3 regions were amplified from genomic DNA by means of the immunoSEQ Assay, a bias-controlled multiplex PCR. The published analysis was carried out like this. Nucleated cell counts per sample were estimated from amplification of reference gene primers within the assay. To quantify the absolute abundance of each unique TCRbeta CDR3 rearrangement, sequence reads were collapsed and filtered. For each sample, productive Simpson clonality was calculated as the square root of Simpson's diversity index across productive rearrangements. TCRdb retrieved this table from immuneACCESS and kept in-frame rearrangements only. Not all clones are present; in checked studies, unresolved V genes account for under half, and no reason is known for the remainder. That table supplies the V and J calls and clone size; D and trimming were determined from the DNA. For this sample the table gives about 80,000 clones, of which 90% to 95% were detected only once. The ten largest account for 1.9% of the sample.

The source of this sequence is a woman aged 50 to 65 in a cohort sampled during active COVID-19. The V and J genes are TRBV11-3 and TRBJ2-3, and 8 junctional nucleotides match TRBD1. The specimen sequenced was peripheral blood. The CDR3 sequence is CASSWGGQGNTDTQYF. The DNA sequence is TGTGCCAGCAGCTGGGGCGGACAGGGAAACACAGATACGCAGTATTTT.